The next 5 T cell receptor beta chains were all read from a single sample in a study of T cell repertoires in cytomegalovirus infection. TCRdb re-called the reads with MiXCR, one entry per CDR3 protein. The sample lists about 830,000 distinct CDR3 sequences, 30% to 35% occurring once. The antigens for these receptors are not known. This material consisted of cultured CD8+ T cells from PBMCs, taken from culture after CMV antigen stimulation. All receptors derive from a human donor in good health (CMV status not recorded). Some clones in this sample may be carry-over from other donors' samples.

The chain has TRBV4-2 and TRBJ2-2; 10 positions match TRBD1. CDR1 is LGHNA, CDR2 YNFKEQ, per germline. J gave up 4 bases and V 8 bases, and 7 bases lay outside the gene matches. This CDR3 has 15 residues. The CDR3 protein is CASFGQGGFTGELFF. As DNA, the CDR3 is TGTGCCAGCTTCGGACAGGGGGGATTCACCGGGGAGCTGTTTTTT.

Here the CDR3 reads CASSQDFGDRETQYF. The CDR3 DNA is TGCGCCAGCAGCCAAGATTTCGGGGATAGAGAGACCCAGTACTTC. The V and J genes are TRBV4-1 and TRBJ2-5; TRBD2 is a possible D gene (5 bases). The CDR3 extends over 15 amino acids. V shed 0 bases and J shed 4 bases, with 12 bases lying between them. The germline CDR1 and CDR2 sequences are MGHRA and YSYEKL.

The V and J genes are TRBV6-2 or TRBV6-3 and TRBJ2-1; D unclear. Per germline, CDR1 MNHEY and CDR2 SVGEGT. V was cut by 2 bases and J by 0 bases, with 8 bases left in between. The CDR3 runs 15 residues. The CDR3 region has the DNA TGTGCCAGCAGTTACAGCTTGGGCTCCTACAATGAGCAGTTCTTC. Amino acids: CASSYSLGSYNEQFF.

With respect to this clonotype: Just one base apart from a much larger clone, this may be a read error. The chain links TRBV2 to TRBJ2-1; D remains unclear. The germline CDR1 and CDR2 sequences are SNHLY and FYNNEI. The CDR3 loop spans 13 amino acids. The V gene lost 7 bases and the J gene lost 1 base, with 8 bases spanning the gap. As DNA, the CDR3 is TGTGCCAGCACTCCCAGATCCTACAATGAGCAGTTCTTC. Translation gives CASTPRSYNEQFF.

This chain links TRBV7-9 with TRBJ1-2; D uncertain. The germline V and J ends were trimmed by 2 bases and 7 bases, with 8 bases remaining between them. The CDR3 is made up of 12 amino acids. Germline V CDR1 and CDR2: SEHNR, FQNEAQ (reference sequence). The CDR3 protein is CASSLSGPGYTF. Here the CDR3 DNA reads TGTGCCAGCAGCTTATCCGGGCCTGGCTACACCTTC.